This T cell receptor beta chain came from a study of T cell responses to AZD1222 COVID-19 vaccine. Libraries were prepared by immunoSEQ multiplex PCR; TCRdb keeps only in-frame clonotypes and omits some of them. The sample includes more than 150,000 clones, approximately 87% seen only once; the top ten take 2.7%. Regarding the study as a whole: Among AZD1222 vaccinees, only 5 to 7 were seropositive at baseline. Donors in the cohort were predominantly white British and more often female, and clonal diversity was possibly underestimated.

J lost 7 bases, V lost 5 bases, and 3 bases had no gene match. Per germline, CDR1 MNHEY and CDR2 SMNVEV (reference sequence). The CDR3 runs to 13 residues. Notes on this clone: Its target is unknown.

The chain recombines TRBV27 with TRBJ1-2; 11 nucleotides agree with TRBD1. Material: peripheral blood, obtained on day 0 of MenACWY control vaccination. This receptor was taken from an adult in good health. CDR3 amino acids: CASSKGQGAGYTF. The CDR3, as DNA: TGTGCCAGCAGTAAAGGACAGGGGGCTGGCTACACCTTC.